The text below deals with one TCR beta chain. Its antigen is currently unknown. Looked up from germline, CDR1 is LNHNV and CDR2 is YYDKDF (reference sequence). The germline V and J ends were trimmed by 7 bases and 0 bases, with 9 bases remaining between them. The CDR3 has 14 amino acids. TCR beta VDJ and CDR3 profiles were obtained from a genomic DNA template. TCRdb redid the calling of the reads with MiXCR, one entry per CDR3 protein. This repertoire shows some 200,000 distinct CDR3 sequences, 40% to 50% found once; its top ten account for 9.7%. This sample was taken from a study of CD8+CD57+ T cells in acquired aplastic anemia. Across the study: Sorted cells (CD4+ and CD8+) yielded DNA amounts that averaged approximately 3.1 ug. Study findings and constraints: CD8+ Simpson's diversity in patients was not significantly different from that in controls.

CD8+CD57+ cell expansion, shown by flow cytometry, had occurred in the patients selected for sequencing. This chain joins TRBV15 and TRBJ2-2, with D hard to call. Sequenced input: sorted CD4+, CD8+, or CD8+CD57+ T cells (not recorded which) from PBMCs. The receptor was derived from a human donor with aplastic anemia. The CDR3 DNA follows: TGTGCCACCATCGAACCCGCGAACACCGGGGAGCTGTTTTTT. Residues: CATIEPANTGELFF.